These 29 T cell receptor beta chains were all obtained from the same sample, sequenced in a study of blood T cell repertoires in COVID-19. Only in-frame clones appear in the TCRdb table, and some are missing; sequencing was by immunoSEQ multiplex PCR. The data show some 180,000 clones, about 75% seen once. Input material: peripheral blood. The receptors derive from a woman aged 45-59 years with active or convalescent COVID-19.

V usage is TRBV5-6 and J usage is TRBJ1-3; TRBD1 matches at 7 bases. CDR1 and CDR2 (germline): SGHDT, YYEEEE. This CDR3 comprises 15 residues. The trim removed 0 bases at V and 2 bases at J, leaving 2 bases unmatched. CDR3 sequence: CASSLATGPGNTIYF. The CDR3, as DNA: TGTGCCAGCAGCTTGGCGACAGGGCCTGGAAACACCATATATTTT.

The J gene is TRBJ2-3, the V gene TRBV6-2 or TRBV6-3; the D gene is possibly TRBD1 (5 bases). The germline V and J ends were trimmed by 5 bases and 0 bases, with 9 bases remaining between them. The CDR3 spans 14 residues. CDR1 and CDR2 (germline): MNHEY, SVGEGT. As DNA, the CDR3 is TGTGCCAGCAGTAAGCACAGGAGCACAGATACGCAGTATTTT. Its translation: CASSKHRSTDTQYF.

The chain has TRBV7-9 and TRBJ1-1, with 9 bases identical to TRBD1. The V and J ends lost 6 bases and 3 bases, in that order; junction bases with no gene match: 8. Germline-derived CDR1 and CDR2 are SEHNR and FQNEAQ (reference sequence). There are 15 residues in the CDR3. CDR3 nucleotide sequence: TGTGCCAGCAGTCCTCGTAGACAGGGGGACACTGAAGCTTTCTTT. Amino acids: CASSPRRQGDTEAFF.

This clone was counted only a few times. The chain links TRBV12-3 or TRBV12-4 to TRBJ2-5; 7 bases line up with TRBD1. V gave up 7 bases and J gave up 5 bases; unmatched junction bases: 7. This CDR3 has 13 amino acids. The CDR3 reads CASTLGTEETQYF. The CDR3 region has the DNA TGTGCCAGCACCCTTGGGACAGAGGAGACCCAGTACTTC.

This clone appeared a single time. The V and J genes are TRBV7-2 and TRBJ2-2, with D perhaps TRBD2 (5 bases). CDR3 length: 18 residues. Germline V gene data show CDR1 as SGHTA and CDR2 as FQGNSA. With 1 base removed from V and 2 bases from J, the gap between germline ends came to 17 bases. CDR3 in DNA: TGTGCCAGCAGCTTAGTGGGTGGTGAGGGCCGAAACACCGGGGAGCTGTTTTTT. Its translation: CASSLVGGEGRNTGELFF.

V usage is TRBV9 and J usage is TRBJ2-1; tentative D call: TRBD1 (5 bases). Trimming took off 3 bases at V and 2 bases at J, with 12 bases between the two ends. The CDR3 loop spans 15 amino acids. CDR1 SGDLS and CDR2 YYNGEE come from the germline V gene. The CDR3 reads CASSEGLGTYNEQFF. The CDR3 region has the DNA TGTGCCAGCAGCGAGGGGTTGGGGACCTACAATGAGCAGTTCTTC.

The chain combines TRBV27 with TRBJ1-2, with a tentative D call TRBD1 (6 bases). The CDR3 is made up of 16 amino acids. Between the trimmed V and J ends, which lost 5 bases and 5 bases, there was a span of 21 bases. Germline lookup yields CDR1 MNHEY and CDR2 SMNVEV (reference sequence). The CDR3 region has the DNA TGTGCCAGCAGTGCCCTACAGGGCCAAAAGACTTATGGCTACACCTTC. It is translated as CASSALQGQKTYGYTF.

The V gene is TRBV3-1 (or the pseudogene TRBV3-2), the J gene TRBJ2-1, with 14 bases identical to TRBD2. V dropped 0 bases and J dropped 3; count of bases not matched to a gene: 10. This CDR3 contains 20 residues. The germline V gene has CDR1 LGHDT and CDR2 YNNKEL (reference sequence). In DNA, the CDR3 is TGTGCCAGCAGCCAAGACCGACTAGCGGGGGGGCCAGTTAACTACAATGAGCAGTTCTTC. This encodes CASSQDRLAGGPVNYNEQFF.

CDR3 nucleotides: TGTGCCAGCAGTTACAGGGGAATGAAGGATGGCTACACCTTC. Amino acid sequence: CASSYRGMKDGYTF. This rearrangement joins TRBV6-2 or TRBV6-3 to TRBJ1-2; D is possibly TRBD1 (5 bases). The V gene's germline CDR1 is MNHEY and CDR2 SVGEGT. The CDR3 is 14 amino acids. Trimming pared 2 bases from V and 6 bases from J, leaving 13 bases between.

CDR3: CASSQGSEAFF. In DNA form, the CDR3 reads TGTGCCAGCAGTCAGGGTTCTGAAGCTTTCTTT. The V gene is TRBV6-2 or TRBV6-3, the J gene TRBJ1-1; possibly TRBD1 for D (5 bases). V dropped 5 bases and J dropped 6 bases, with 7 bases sitting between them. Germline-derived CDR1 and CDR2 are MNHEY and SVGEGT. The CDR3 runs to 11 residues.

CDR3 amino acids: CASSPRDYQETQYF. As DNA, the CDR3 is TGTGCCAGCTCACCAAGGGACTATCAAGAGACCCAGTACTTC. The J gene is TRBJ2-5, the V gene TRBV18; 7 nucleotides match TRBD2. The germline CDR1 and CDR2 sequences are KGHSH and LQKENI. CDR3 length: 14 amino acids. The V and J ends lost 2 bases and 2 bases, in that order; junction bases with no gene match: 2.

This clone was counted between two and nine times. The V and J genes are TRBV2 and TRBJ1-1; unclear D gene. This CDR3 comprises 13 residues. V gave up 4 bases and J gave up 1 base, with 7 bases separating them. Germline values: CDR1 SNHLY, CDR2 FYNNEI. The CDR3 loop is CASSGHPNTEAFF. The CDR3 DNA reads TGTGCCAGCAGTGGACACCCGAACACTGAAGCTTTCTTT.

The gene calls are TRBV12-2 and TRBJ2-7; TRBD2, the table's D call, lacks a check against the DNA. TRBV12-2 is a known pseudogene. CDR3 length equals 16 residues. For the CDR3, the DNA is TGTGCAAGTCGCTTAGAGGTAGGGCGGGAGGGGTACGAGCAGTACTTC. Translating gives CASRLEVGREGYEQYF.

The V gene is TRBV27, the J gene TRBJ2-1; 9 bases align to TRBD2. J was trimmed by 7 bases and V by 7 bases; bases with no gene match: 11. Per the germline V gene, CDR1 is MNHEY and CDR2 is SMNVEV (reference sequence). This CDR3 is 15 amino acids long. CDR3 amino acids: CASKRGGRAANEQFF. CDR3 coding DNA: TGTGCCAGCAAACGGGGCGGGAGGGCGGCGAATGAGCAGTTCTTC.

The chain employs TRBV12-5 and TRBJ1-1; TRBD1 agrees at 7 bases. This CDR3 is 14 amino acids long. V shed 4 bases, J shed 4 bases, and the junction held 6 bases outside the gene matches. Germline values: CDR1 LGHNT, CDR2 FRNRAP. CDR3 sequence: CASGSTGSRTEAFF. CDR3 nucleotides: TGTGCTAGTGGTTCGACAGGGAGTCGCACTGAAGCTTTCTTT.

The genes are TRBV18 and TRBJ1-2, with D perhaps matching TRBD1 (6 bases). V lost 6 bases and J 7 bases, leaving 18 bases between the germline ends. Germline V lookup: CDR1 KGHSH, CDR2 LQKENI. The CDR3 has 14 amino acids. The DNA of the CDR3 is TGTGCCAGCTCGCCTGAACACAGGGCCAGTGGCTACACCTTC. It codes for CASSPEHRASGYTF.

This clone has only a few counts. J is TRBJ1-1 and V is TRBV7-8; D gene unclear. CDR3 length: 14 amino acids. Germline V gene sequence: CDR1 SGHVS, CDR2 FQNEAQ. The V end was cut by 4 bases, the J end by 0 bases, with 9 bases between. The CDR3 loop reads CASSSSPLNTEAFF. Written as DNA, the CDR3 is TGTGCCAGCAGCTCAAGCCCCCTGAACACTGAAGCTTTCTTT.

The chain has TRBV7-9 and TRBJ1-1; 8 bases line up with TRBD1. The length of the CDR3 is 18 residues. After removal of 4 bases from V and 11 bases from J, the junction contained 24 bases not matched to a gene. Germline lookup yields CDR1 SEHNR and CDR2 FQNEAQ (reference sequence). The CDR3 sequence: CASSSPGGGGTGTVRAFF. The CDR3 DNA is TGTGCCAGCAGCTCCCCGGGGGGAGGAGGGACAGGAACCGTCCGGGCTTTCTTT.

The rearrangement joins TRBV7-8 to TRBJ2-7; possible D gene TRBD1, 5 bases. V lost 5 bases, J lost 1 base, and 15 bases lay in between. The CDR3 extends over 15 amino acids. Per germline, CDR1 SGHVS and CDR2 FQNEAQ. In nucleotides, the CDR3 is TGTGCCAGCAGCCCCCAGACAGCTTATTCCTACGAGCAGTACTTC. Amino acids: CASSPQTAYSYEQYF.

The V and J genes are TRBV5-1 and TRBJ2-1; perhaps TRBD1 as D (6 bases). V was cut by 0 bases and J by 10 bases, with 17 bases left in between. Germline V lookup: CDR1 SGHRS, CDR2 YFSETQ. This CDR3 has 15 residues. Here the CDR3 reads CASSLGQVGVSEQFF. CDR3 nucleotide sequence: TGCGCCAGCAGCTTGGGACAGGTGGGTGTTAGCGAGCAGTTCTTC.

CDR3 sequence: CASSIGLAGLTDTQYF. The CDR3 DNA is TGTGCCAGCAGCATCGGACTAGCGGGATTGACAGATACGCAGTATTTT. This chain joins TRBV11-3 and TRBJ2-3, with TRBD2 matching over 12 bases. Looked up from germline, CDR1 is SGHNT and CDR2 is YENEEA. The CDR3 consists of 16 residues. V shed 5 bases and J 3 bases; nucleotides not matched to a gene: 6.

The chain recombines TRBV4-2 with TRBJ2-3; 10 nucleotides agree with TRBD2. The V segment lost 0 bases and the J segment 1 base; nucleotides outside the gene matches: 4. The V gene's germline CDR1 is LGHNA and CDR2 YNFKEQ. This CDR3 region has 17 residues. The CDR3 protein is CASSQDRGTSGTDTQYF. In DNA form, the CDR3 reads TGTGCCAGCAGCCAAGATAGGGGGACTAGCGGCACAGATACGCAGTATTTT.

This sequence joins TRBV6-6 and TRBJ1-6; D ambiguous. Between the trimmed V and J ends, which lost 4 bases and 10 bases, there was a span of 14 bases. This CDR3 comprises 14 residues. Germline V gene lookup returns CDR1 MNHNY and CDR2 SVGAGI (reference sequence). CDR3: CASSLGSSGSPLHF. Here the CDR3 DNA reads TGTGCCAGCAGTTTGGGTTCTAGTGGCTCACCCCTCCACTTT.

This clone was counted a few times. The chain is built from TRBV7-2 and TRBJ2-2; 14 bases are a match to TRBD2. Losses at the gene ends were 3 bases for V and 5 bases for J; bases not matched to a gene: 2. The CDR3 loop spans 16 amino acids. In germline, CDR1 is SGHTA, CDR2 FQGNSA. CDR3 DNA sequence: TGTGCCAGCAGCTTTGGACTAGCGGGGGGAACCGGGGAGCTGTTTTTT. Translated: CASSFGLAGGTGELFF.

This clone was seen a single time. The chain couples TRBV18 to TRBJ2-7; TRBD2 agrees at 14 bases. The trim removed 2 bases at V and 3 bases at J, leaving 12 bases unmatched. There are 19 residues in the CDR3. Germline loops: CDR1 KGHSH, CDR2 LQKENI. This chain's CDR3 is CASSPWPPGTSGSSYEQYF. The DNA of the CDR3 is TGTGCCAGCTCACCATGGCCCCCCGGGACTAGCGGGAGCAGCTACGAGCAGTACTTC. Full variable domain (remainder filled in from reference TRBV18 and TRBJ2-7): NAGVMQNPRHLVRRRGQEARLRCSPMKGHSHVYWYRQLPEEGLKFMVYLQKENIIDESGMPKERFSAEFPKEGPSILRIQQVVRGDSAAYFCASSPWPPGTSGSSYEQYFGPGTRLTVT.

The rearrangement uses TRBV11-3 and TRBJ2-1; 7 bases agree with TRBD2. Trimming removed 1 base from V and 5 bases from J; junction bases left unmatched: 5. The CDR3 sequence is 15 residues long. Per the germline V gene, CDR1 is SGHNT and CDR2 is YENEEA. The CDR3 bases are TGTGCCAGCAGCTTAGGGGGGAGGGCGGACAATGAGCAGTTCTTC. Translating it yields CASSLGGRADNEQFF.

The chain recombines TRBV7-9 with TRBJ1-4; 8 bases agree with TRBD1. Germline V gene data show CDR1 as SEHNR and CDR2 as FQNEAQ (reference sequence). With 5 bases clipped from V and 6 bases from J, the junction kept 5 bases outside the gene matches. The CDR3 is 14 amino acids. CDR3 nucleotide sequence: TGTGCCAGCAGCCCTGGACAGGGTTATGAAAAACTGTTTTTT. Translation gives CASSPGQGYEKLFF.

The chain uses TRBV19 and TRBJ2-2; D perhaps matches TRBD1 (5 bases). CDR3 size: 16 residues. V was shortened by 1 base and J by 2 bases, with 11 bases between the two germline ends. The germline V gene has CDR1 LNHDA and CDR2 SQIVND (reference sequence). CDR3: CASSIAQVLNTGELFF. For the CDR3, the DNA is TGTGCCAGTAGTATAGCACAGGTTCTAAACACCGGGGAGCTGTTTTTT.

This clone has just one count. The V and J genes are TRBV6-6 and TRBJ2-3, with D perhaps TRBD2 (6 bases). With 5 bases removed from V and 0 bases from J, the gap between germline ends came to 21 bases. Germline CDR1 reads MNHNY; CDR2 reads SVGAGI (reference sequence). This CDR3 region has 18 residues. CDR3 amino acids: CASSQASFAGRSTDTQYF. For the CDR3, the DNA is TGTGCCAGCAGTCAGGCCTCGTTCGCGGGGAGAAGCACAGATACGCAGTATTTT.